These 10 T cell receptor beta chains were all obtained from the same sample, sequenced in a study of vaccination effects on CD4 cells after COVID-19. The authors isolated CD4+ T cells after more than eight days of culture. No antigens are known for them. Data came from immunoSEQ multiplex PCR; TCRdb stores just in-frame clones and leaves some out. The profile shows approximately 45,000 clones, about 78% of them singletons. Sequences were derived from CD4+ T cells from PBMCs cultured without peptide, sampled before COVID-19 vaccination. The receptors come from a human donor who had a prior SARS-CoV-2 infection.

In nucleotides, the CDR3 is TGTGCCAGCAGCTTATATGCAGATACGCAGTATTTT. The encoded protein is CASSLYADTQYF. This chain joins TRBV7-2 and TRBJ2-3; no definite D call. This CDR3 contains 12 residues. CDR1 is SGHTA, CDR2 FQGNSA, per germline. The V end was cut by 2 bases, the J end by 4 bases, with 4 bases between.

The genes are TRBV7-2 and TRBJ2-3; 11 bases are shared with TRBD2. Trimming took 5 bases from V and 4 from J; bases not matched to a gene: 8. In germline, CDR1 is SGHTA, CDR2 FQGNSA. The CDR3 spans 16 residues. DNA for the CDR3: TGTGCCAGCAGCGTCACCCTAGCGGGGGGAGCAGATACGCAGTATTTT. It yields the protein CASSVTLAGGADTQYF.

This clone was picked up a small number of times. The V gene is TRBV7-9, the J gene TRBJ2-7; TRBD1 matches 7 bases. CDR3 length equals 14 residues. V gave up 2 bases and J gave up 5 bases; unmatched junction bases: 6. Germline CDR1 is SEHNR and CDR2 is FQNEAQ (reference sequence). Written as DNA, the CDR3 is TGTGCCAGCAGCTTAAGGCCAGGGGGAAACGAGCAGTACTTC. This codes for CASSLRPGGNEQYF.

Here the CDR3 DNA reads TGTGCCAGCAGCTGGGGACAGGGGGCGAGAGTCTATGGCTACACCTTC. Amino acids: CASSWGQGARVYGYTF. V is TRBV5-4 and J is TRBJ1-2; 12 positions match TRBD1. V lost 3 bases, J lost 4 bases, and 7 bases stayed unmatched. This CDR3 region has 16 residues. Germline CDR1 reads SGHNT; CDR2 reads YYREEE (reference sequence).

Here the CDR3 reads CAWTWGGSYTF. The CDR3 DNA follows: TGTGCCTGGACCTGGGGGGGGAGCTACACCTTC. V gene TRBV30 combines with J gene TRBJ1-2; possible D gene TRBD1, 5 bases. With 4 bases removed from V and 9 bases from J, the gap between germline ends came to 12 bases. CDR3 length: 11 residues. Germline CDR1 GTSNPN, CDR2 SVGIG (reference sequence).

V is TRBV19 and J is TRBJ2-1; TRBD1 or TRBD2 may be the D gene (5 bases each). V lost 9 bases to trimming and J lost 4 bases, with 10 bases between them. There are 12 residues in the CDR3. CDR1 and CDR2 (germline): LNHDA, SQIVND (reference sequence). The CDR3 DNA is TGTGCCAGCCGGGACGCATACAATGAGCAGTTCTTC. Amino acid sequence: CASRDAYNEQFF.

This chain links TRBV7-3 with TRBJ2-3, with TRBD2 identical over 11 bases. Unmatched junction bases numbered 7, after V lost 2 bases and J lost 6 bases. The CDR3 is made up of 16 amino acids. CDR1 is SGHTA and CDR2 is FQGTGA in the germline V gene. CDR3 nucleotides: TGTGCCAGCAGCTTAGGTAGCGGGAGGGGTGTGGATACGCAGTATTTT. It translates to CASSLGSGRGVDTQYF.

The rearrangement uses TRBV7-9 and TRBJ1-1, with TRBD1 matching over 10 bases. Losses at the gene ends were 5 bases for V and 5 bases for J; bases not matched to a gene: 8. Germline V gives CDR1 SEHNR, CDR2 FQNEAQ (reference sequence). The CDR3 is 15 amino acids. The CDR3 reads CASSLHGQGETEAFF. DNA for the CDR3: TGTGCCAGCAGCCTTCACGGACAGGGGGAAACTGAAGCTTTCTTT.

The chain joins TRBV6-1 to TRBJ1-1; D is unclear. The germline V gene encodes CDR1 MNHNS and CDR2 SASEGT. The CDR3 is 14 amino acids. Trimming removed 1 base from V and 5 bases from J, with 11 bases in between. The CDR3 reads CASSEGGPTTEAFF. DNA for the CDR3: TGTGCCAGCAGTGAAGGAGGCCCCACTACTGAAGCTTTCTTT.

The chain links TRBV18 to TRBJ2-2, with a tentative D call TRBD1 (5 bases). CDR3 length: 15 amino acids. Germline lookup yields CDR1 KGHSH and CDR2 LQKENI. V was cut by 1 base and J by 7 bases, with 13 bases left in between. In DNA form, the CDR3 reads TGTGCCAGCTCACCACGGTCCAGGGCAGACGGGGAGCTGTTTTTT. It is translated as CASSPRSRADGELFF.